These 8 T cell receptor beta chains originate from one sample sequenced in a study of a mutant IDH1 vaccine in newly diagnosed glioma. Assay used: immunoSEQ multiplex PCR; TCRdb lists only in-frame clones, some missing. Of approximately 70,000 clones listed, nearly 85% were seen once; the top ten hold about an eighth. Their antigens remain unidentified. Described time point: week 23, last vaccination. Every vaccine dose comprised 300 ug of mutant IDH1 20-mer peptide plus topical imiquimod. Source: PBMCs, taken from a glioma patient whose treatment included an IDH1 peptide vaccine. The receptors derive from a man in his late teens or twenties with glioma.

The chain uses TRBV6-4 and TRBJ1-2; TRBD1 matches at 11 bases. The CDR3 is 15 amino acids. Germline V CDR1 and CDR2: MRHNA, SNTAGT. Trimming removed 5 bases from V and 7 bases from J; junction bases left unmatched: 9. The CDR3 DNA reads TGTGCCAGCAGTAACTTCGCGGACAGGGGGCTTGGCTACACCTTC. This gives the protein CASSNFADRGLGYTF.

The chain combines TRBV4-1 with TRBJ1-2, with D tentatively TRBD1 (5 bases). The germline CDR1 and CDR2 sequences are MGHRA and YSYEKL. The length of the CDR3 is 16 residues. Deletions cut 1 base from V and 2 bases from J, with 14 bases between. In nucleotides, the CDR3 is TGCGCCAGCAGCCAAGGAGGAGGTCGGGGGAACTATGGCTACACCTTC. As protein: CASSQGGGRGNYGYTF.

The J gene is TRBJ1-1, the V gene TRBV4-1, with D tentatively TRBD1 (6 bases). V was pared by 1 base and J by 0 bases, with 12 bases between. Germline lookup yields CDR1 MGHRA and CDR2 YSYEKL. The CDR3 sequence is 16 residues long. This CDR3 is CASSQGGKGVNTEAFF. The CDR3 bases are TGCGCCAGCAGCCAAGGGGGGAAGGGGGTGAACACTGAAGCTTTCTTT.

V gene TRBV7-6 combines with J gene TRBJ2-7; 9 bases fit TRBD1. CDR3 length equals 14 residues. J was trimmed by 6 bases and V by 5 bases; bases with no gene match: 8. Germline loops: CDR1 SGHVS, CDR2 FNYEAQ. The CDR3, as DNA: TGTGCCAGCAGCCACGGGACAGGGCGGGGCGAGCAGTACTTC. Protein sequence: CASSHGTGRGEQYF.

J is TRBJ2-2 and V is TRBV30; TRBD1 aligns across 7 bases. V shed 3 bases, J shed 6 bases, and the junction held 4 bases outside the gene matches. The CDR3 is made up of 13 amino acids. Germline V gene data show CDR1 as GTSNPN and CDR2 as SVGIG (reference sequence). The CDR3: CAWSWTGPGELFF. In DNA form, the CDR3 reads TGTGCCTGGAGCTGGACAGGTCCCGGGGAGCTGTTTTTT.

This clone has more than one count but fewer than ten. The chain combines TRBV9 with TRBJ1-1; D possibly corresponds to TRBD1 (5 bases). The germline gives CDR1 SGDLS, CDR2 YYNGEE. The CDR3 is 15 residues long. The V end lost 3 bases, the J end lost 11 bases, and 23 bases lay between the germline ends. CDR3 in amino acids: CASSDRGTAVDGAFF. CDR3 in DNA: TGTGCCAGCAGCGACCGCGGGACGGCGGTAGATGGGGCTTTCTTT.

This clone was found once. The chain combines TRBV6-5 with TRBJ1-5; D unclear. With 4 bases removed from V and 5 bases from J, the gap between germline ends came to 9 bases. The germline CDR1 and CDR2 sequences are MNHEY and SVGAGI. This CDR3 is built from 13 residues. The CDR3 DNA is TGTGCCAGCAGTTCGGGGTATCATCAGCCCCAGCATTTT. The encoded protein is CASSSGYHQPQHF.

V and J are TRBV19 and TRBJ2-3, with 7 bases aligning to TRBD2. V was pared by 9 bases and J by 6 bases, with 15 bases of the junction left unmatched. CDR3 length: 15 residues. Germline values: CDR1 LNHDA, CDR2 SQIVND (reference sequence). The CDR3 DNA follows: TGTGCCAGCTCCTCCGGGACTACATACGCCGATACGCAGTATTTT. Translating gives CASSSGTTYADTQYF.